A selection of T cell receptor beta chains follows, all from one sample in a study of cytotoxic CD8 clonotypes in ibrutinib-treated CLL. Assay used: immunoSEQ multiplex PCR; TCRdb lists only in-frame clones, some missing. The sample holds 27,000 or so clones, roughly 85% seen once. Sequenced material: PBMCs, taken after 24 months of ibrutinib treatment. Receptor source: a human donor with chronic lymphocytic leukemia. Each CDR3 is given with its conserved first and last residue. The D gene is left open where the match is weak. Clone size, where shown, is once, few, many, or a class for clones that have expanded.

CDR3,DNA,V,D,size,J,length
CSTWPGQQSNEQFF,TGCAGCACCTGGCCGGGACAACAATCTAATGAGCAGTTCTTC,TRBV29-1,-,-,TRBJ2-1,14
CATSRGRGISYNEQFF,TGTGCCACCAGCAGAGGACGAGGGATCTCCTACAATGAGCAGTTCTTC,TRBV15,-,-,TRBJ2-1,16
CASSYEGGHEQYF,TGTGCCAGCAGTTATGAGGGGGGCCACGAGCAGTACTTC,TRBV6-5,-,once,TRBJ2-7,13
CASRPRSYGLTNEKLFF,TGCGCCAGCCGACCCCGGAGCTATGGACTCACTAATGAAAAACTGTTTTTT,TRBV10-2,-,-,TRBJ1-4,17
CASRAARGSTDTQYF,TGTGCCAGCAGGGCAGCGCGGGGGTCGACAGATACGCAGTATTTT,TRBV28,TRBD2,-,TRBJ2-3,15
CASRQAGNTIYF,TGTGCCAGCAGACAAGCTGGAAACACCATATATTTT,TRBV2,-,-,TRBJ1-3,12
CASSLALAGRRETQYF,TGTGCCAGCAGCTTAGCGCTAGCGGGGCGAAGGGAGACCCAGTACTTC,TRBV7-6,TRBD2,-,TRBJ2-5,16
CASSLEGTGDTQYF,TGCGCCAGCAGCTTGGAGGGGACAGGGGATACGCAGTATTTT,TRBV5-1,TRBD1,-,TRBJ2-3,14
CASSVTEYGYTF,TGTGCCAGCAGTGTGACCGAGTATGGCTACACCTTC,TRBV6-1,-,-,TRBJ1-2,12
CASSLVGGYQETQYF,TGTGCCAGCAGCTTGGTGGGGGGTTACCAAGAGACCCAGTACTTC,TRBV5-6,-,few,TRBJ2-5,15
CASKRRGGETQYF,TGTGCCAGCAAGAGGAGGGGGGGAGAGACCCAGTACTTC,TRBV28,-,once,TRBJ2-5,13
CASSFGGETQYF,TGTGCCAGCAGCTTTGGGGGAGAGACCCAGTACTTC,TRBV27,-,-,TRBJ2-5,12
CASSYVAGETQYF,TGTGCCAGCAGTTACGTGGCAGGAGAGACCCAGTACTTC,TRBV6-6,-,-,TRBJ2-5,13
CASSTGKNIQYF,TGTGCCAGCAGTACAGGGAAAAACATTCAGTACTTC,TRBV28,-,-,TRBJ2-4,12
CASSSTDRSDYGYTF,TGCGCCAGCAGCTCCACGGACAGGTCCGACTATGGCTACACCTTC,TRBV5-1,TRBD1,-,TRBJ1-2,15
CASSSTSGGISYNEQFF,TGTGCCAGCAGCTCGACTAGCGGGGGTATCTCCTACAATGAGCAGTTCTTC,TRBV7-6,TRBD2,-,TRBJ2-1,17
CASGSFVTGAYEQYF,TGTGCCAGCGGATCCTTCGTGACAGGGGCCTACGAGCAGTACTTC,TRBV7-2,TRBD1,few,TRBJ2-7,15
CASSQAGGTRTRGNIQYF,TGTGCCAGCAGCCAAGCAGGCGGGACAAGGACGCGAGGAAACATTCAGTACTTC,TRBV4-2,-,-,TRBJ2-4,18
CASSQGQTGLSGANVLTF,TGTGCCAGCAGCCAGGGACAGACAGGCCTCTCTGGGGCCAACGTCCTGACTTTC,TRBV5-4,TRBD1,-,TRBJ2-6,18
CASSPPTGSTDTQYF,TGTGCCAGCTCACCACCGACAGGTAGCACAGATACGCAGTATTTT,TRBV18,-,-,TRBJ2-3,15
CASSLGTSGVNEQFF,TGTGCCAGCAGCTTAGGGACTAGCGGGGTTAATGAGCAGTTCTTC,TRBV7-9,TRBD2,few,TRBJ2-1,15
CASSLGTYEQYF,TGTGCCAGCTCACTAGGGACCTACGAGCAGTACTTC,TRBV18,-,-,TRBJ2-7,12
CASSFGTNNQPQHF,TGTGCCAGCAGCTTCGGGACCAACAATCAGCCCCAGCATTTT,TRBV5-4,-,few,TRBJ1-5,14
CAIRGHLTYEQYF,TGTGCCATCAGGGGACACCTTACCTACGAGCAGTACTTC,TRBV10-3,-,-,TRBJ2-7,13
CASSYPGADTQYF,TGTGCCAGCAGTTACCCAGGGGCAGATACGCAGTATTTT,TRBV6-5,-,-,TRBJ2-3,13
CASSPGDALNEKLFF,TGTGCCAGCAGCCCCGGGGATGCCCTTAATGAAAAACTGTTTTTT,TRBV7-9,-,medium-sized,TRBJ1-4,15
CASSPGDYEQYF,TGTGCCAGCAGCCCAGGGGACTACGAGCAGTACTTC,TRBV7-6,-,-,TRBJ2-7,12
CASSLSLYAEAFF,TGTGCCAGCAGTTTATCCCTGTACGCTGAAGCTTTCTTT,TRBV27,-,-,TRBJ1-1,13
CASSTSASGGYEQYF,TGTGCCAGCAGTACCTCCGCTAGCGGTGGCTACGAGCAGTACTTC,TRBV27,TRBD2,few,TRBJ2-7,15
CASSLADGGGGQPQHF,TGTGCCAGCAGCTTAGCGGATGGCGGGGGGGGTCAGCCCCAGCATTTT,TRBV11-2,-,-,TRBJ1-5,16
CAISRTSSGLEQYF,TGTGCCATCAGCAGGACTAGCAGTGGCCTTGAGCAGTACTTC,TRBV10-3,TRBD2,-,TRBJ2-7,14
CASSGQGILAGNTIYF,TGTGCCAGCAGCGGACAGGGAATCTTGGCGGGAAACACCATATATTTT,TRBV2,TRBD1,-,TRBJ1-3,16
CASGLEVNTEAFF,TGTGCTAGTGGTTTGGAAGTGAACACTGAAGCTTTCTTT,TRBV12-5,-,medium-sized,TRBJ1-1,13
CAWSEGRDGYTF,TGTGCCTGGAGTGAGGGAAGGGATGGCTACACCTTC,TRBV30,-,-,TRBJ1-2,12
CASSIGGGSNQPQHF,TGTGCCAGTAGTATCGGGGGAGGCAGCAATCAGCCCCAGCATTTT,TRBV19,-,-,TRBJ1-5,15
CASSFSGNRGRDYGYTF,TGTGCCAGCAGCTTTTCCGGTAACAGGGGGCGCGACTATGGCTACACCTTC,TRBV7-9,TRBD1,-,TRBJ1-2,17
CASSLDLLSTDTQYF,TGTGCCAGCAGCTTAGATCTCCTCAGCACAGATACGCAGTATTTT,TRBV7-8,-,few,TRBJ2-3,15
CASSFEPGQGTQTEAFF,TGTGCCAGCAGCTTTGAGCCGGGACAGGGAACGCAGACTGAAGCTTTCTTT,TRBV7-9,TRBD1,-,TRBJ1-1,17
CASLPAGGFPLTDTQYF,TGTGCCAGTCTACCAGCGGGGGGGTTCCCCCTCACAGATACGCAGTATTTT,TRBV19,TRBD2,-,TRBJ2-3,17
CSVQGAPPDQETQYF,TGCAGCGTACAAGGGGCCCCTCCCGACCAAGAGACCCAGTACTTC,TRBV29-1,-,-,TRBJ2-5,15
CASSLVATSNYGYTF,TGCGCCAGCAGCTTGGTCGCCACATCTAACTATGGCTACACCTTC,TRBV5-1,-,-,TRBJ1-2,15
CASSSSTVSSYNEQFF,TGTGCCAGCAGCTCCTCGACAGTCAGCTCCTACAATGAGCAGTTCTTC,TRBV11-2,-,-,TRBJ2-1,16
CASSPLAGGETDTQYF,TGTGCCAGCTCACCGTTAGCGGGGGGCGAGACAGATACGCAGTATTTT,TRBV18,TRBD2,once,TRBJ2-3,16
CASSFRGGAVDTQYF,TGTGCCAGCAGCTTTAGAGGGGGGGCCGTAGATACGCAGTATTTT,TRBV7-9,-,-,TRBJ2-3,15
CASSLGTGQGIYEQYF,TGCGCCAGCAGCTTGGGCACGGGACAGGGGATCTACGAGCAGTACTTC,TRBV5-1,TRBD1,-,TRBJ2-7,16
CASSPPSGANSPLHF,TGTGCCAGCTCACCACCTTCCGGTGCTAATTCACCCCTCCACTTT,TRBV18,-,once,TRBJ1-6,15
CASSLEGRNQPQHF,TGCGCCAGCAGCTTGGAGGGGCGGAATCAGCCCCAGCATTTT,TRBV5-1,-,-,TRBJ1-5,14
CASSGGTGRGYNEQFF,TGTGCCAGCAGTGGCGGGACAGGGAGGGGGTACAATGAGCAGTTCTTC,TRBV6-1,TRBD1,-,TRBJ2-1,16
CAISVDGGKYNEQFF,TGTGCCATCAGTGTGGACGGGGGGAAGTACAATGAGCAGTTCTTC,TRBV10-3,TRBD2,-,TRBJ2-1,15
CASSRETEAFF,TGTGCCAGCAGTAGGGAGACTGAAGCTTTCTTT,TRBV28,-,-,TRBJ1-1,11
CASSLALPGTAINYGYTF,TGTGCCAGCAGCTTAGCCCTCCCCGGGACAGCAATTAACTATGGCTACACCTTC,TRBV7-2,TRBD1,-,TRBJ1-2,18
CASRKRGETQYF,TGTGCCAGCAGGAAGAGGGGAGAGACCCAGTACTTC,TRBV11-1,-,-,TRBJ2-5,12
CASSSYPTGSQYF,TGTGCCAGCAGCTCTTACCCGACAGGCTCGCAGTATTTT,TRBV7-3,-,-,TRBJ2-3,13
CASSLSNNQPQHF,TGTGCCAGCAGCCTTTCGAACAATCAGCCCCAGCATTTT,TRBV6-5,-,-,TRBJ1-5,13
CASSPQVGEILRTAFF,TGTGCCAGTAGTCCGCAGGTCGGGGAGATCCTGAGAACAGCTTTCTTT,TRBV19,-,-,TRBJ1-1,16
CASSRDRGTDTQYF,TGTGCCAGCAGCCGGGACAGGGGCACAGATACGCAGTATTTT,TRBV7-2,TRBD1,-,TRBJ2-3,14
CACPQRGGRSYNEQFF,TGCGCCTGCCCCCAGCGGGGGGGCCGTAGTTACAATGAGCAGTTCTTC,TRBV10-2,TRBD2,-,TRBJ2-1,16